This TCR beta chain comes out of a study of T cell responses to AZD1222 COVID-19 vaccine. Broader study findings: The study found vaccine-associated CD4 TCRs spanning spike, dominant at 160-218 and 743-854. As reported, nearly half of all spike-specific TCRs target variant regions that are unmutated.

The V segment lost 3 bases and the J segment 8 bases; nucleotides outside the gene matches: 2. The V gene's germline CDR1 is SGHVS and CDR2 FNYEAQ. The CDR3 is made up of 12 amino acids. Using immunoSEQ multiplex PCR, the repertoire was profiled, and TCRdb retains in-frame clones only, with some absent. This repertoire shows 90,000 to 100,000 clones, around 84% found once; its top ten account for 12% to 15%. In the case of this clone: The antigen remains undetermined.

The chain combines TRBV7-6 with TRBJ1-1; 8 bases line up with TRBD1. This specimen consisted of peripheral blood, obtained 28 days after the second AZD1222 dose. The TCR originated in an adult who received the AZD1222 COVID-19 vaccine. The CDR3 here is CASSFRGQEAFF. The CDR3 DNA reads TGTGCCAGCAGCTTCAGGGGGCAGGAAGCTTTCTTT.